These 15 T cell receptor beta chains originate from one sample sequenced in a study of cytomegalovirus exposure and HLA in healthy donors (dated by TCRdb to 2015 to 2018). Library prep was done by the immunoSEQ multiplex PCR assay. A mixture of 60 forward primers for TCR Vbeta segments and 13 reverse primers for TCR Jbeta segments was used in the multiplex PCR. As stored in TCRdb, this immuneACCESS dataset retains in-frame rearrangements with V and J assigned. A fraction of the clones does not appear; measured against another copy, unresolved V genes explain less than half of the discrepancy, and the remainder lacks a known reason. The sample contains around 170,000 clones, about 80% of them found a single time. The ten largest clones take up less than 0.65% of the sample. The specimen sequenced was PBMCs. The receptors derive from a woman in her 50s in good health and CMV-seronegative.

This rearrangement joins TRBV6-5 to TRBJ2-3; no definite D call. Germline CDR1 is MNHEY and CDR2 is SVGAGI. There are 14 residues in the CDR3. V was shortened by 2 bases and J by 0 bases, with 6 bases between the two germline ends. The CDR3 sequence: CASSYVPSTDTQYF. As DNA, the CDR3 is TGTGCCAGCAGTTACGTCCCTAGCACAGATACGCAGTATTTT.

CDR3 in amino acids: CASSSRTGLLAKNIQYF. The CDR3 DNA is TGTGCCAGCAGTTCCAGGACAGGCCTTCTAGCCAAAAACATTCAGTACTTC. V and J are TRBV28 and TRBJ2-4, with 7 positions matching TRBD1. V lost 4 bases to trimming and J lost 0 bases; unmatched junction nucleotides: 9. The CDR3 runs to 17 residues. Germline lookup yields CDR1 MDHEN and CDR2 SYDVKM.

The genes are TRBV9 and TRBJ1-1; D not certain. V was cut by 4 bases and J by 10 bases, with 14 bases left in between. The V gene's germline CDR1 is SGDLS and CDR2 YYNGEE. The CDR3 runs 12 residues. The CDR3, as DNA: TGTGCCAGCAGCCCACGGTCCGAGGGAGCTTTCTTT. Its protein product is CASSPRSEGAFF. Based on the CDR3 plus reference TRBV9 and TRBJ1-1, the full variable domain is DSGVTQTPKHLITATGQRVTLRCSPRSGDLSVYWYQQSLDQGLQFLIQYYNGEERAKGNILERFSAQQFPDLHSELNLSSLELGDSALYFCASSPRSEGAFFGQGTRLTVV.

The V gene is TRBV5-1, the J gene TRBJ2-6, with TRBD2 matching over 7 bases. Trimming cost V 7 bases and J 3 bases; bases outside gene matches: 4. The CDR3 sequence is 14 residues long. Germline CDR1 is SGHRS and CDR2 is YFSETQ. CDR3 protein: CASAGENGANVLTF. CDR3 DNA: TGCGCCAGCGCGGGGGAAAATGGGGCCAACGTCCTGACTTTC.

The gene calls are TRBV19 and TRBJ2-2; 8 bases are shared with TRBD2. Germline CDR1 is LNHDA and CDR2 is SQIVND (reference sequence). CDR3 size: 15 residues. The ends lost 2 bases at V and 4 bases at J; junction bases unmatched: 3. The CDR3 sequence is CASSITAGVTGELFF. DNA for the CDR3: TGTGCCAGTAGTATAACAGCGGGAGTCACCGGGGAGCTGTTTTTT.

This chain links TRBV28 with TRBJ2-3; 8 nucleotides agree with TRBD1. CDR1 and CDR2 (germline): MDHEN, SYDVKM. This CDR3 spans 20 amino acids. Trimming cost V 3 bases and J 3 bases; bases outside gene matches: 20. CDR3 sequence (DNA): TGTGCCAGCAGTTTCCCCACGAGGGGGCTTGGGCAGGGGGCTACAGATACGCAGTATTTT. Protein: CASSFPTRGLGQGATDTQYF.

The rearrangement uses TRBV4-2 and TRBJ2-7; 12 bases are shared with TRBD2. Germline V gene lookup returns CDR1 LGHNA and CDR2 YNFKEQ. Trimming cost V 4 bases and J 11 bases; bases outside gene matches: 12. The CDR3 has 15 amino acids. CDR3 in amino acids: CASSPKGLAGGPKYF. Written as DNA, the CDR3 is TGTGCCAGCAGCCCTAAAGGTCTAGCGGGAGGGCCCAAGTACTTC.

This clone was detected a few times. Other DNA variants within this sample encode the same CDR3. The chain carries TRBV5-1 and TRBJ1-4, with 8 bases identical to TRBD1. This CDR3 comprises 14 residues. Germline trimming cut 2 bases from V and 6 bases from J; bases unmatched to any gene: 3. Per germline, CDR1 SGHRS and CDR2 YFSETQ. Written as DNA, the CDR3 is TGCGCCAGCAGCTTAGGACAGGGTGATGAAAAACTGTTTTTT. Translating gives CASSLGQGDEKLFF.

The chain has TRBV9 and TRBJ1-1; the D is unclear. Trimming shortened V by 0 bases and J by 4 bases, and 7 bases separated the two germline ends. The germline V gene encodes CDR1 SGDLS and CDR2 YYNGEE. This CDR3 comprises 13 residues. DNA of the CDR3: TGTGCCAGCAGCGTAGACTCGGGCACTGAAGCTTTCTTT. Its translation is CASSVDSGTEAFF. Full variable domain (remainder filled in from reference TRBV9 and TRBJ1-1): DSGVTQTPKHLITATGQRVTLRCSPRSGDLSVYWYQQSLDQGLQFLIQYYNGEERAKGNILERFSAQQFPDLHSELNLSSLELGDSALYFCASSVDSGTEAFFGQGTRLTVV.

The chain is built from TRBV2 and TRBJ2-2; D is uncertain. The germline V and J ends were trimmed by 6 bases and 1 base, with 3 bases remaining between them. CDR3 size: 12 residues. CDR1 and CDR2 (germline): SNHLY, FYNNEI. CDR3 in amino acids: CASSRNTGELFF. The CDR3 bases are TGTGCCAGCAGCAGGAACACCGGGGAGCTGTTTTTT.

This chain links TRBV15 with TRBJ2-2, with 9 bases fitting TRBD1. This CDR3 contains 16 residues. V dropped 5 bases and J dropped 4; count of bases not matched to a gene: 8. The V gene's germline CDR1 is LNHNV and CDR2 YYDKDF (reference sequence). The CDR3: CATSRRDRAFTGELFF. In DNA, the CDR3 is TGTGCCACCAGCCGCCGGGACAGGGCCTTCACCGGGGAGCTGTTTTTT.

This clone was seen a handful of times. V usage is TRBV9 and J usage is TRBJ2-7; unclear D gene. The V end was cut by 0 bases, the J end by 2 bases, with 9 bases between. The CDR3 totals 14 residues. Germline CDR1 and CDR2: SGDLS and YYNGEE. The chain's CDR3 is CASSVVYDTYEQYF. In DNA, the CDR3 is TGTGCCAGCAGCGTAGTGTATGACACCTACGAGCAGTACTTC.

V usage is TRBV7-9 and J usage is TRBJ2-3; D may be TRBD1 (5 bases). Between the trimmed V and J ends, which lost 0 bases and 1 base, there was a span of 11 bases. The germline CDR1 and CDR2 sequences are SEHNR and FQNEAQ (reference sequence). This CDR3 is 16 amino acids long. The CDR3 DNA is TGTGCCAGCAGCTTAGCCTCAGGGTTGGGCACAGATACGCAGTATTTT. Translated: CASSLASGLGTDTQYF.

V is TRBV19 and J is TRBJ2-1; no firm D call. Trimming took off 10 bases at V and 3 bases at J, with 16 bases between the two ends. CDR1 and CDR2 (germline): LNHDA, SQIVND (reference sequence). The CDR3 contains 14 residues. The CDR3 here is CAISGSNRYNEQFF. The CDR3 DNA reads TGTGCCATCTCCGGGTCCAACCGCTACAATGAGCAGTTCTTC.

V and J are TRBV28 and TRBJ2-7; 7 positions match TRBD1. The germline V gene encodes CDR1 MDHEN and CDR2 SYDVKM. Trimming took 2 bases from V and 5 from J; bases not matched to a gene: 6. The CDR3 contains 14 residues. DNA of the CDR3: TGTGCCAGCAGTTTACAGGCAGGGGGTAACGAGCAGTACTTC. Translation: CASSLQAGGNEQYF.